The clone carrying this TCR beta chain turned up a few times. No antigen is known for it. These data are taken from a study of response to subunit inactivated influenza vaccine. The V gene's germline CDR1 is SQVTM and CDR2 ANQGSEA. The CDR3 length is 8 residues. The V and J ends lost 6 bases and 7 bases respectively, with 3 bases between them. Study-level results: The authors proposed limited new T cell recruitment per seasonal influenza vaccination.

Each CDR3 protein gets one entry after TCRdb re-called the RT-PCR reads with MiXCR. The data hold some 600,000 distinct CDR3 sequences, with 12% to 15% observed a single time. The starting material was PBMCs from blood, obtained 14 to 15 days before vaccination. This TCR was recovered from a man aged 45-60 years who received an inactivated influenza vaccine. This chain connects TRBV29-1 to TRBJ1-2; D unresolved. CDR3 region: CSVSGYTF. The CDR3 DNA reads as TGCAGCGTGAGTGGCTACACCTTC.